These 5 T cell receptor beta chains came from one sample sequenced in a study of human T cells and chemical hapten exposure. Time point defined: pre-sensitization, week 0. As to treatment: therapeutic diphenylcyclopropenone sensitization with weekly scalp DPC. Using its own MiXCR run on the RACE reads, TCRdb lists one record per CDR3 protein. The top ten hold more than 1% of the sample, which has 270,000 or so distinct CDR3 sequences, approximately 8% seen once. The source material was whole blood, sampled in connection with sensitization to the hapten diphenylcyclopropenone (DPC). The origin of the receptors is a man aged 18 to 30 with alopecia areata. Some clones in this sample may be carry-over from other donors' samples.

The chain carries TRBV6-5 and TRBJ1-1; D is unresolved. The V end was cut by 2 bases, the J end by 6 bases, with 16 bases between. This CDR3 has 15 residues. Germline V gene sequence: CDR1 MNHEY, CDR2 SVGAGI. CDR3 sequence: CASSYGRGYLAEAFF. The CDR3 nucleotides read TGTGCCAGCAGTTACGGGCGGGGATATTTAGCTGAAGCTTTCTTT.

This clonotype was counted only a few times. The chain recombines TRBV6-5 with TRBJ2-1; tentative D call: TRBD1 (6 bases). Germline CDR1 and CDR2: MNHEY and SVGAGI. V was shortened by 6 bases and J by 0 bases, with 12 bases between the two germline ends. The CDR3 sequence is 15 residues long. The CDR3 protein is CASSFKGVSYNEQFF. The CDR3 DNA reads TGTGCCAGCAGCTTCAAGGGGGTCTCCTACAATGAGCAGTTCTTC.

CDR3 loop: CASSHPSWGTTGYTF. DNA for the CDR3: TGCGCCAGCAGCCACCCCTCTTGGGGGACTACGGGCTACACCTTC. The chain employs TRBV4-1 and TRBJ1-2; possibly TRBD1 for D (5 bases). In germline, CDR1 is MGHRA, CDR2 YSYEKL. The CDR3 contains 15 residues. V lost 3 bases and J lost 8, with 19 bases in between.

The chain couples TRBV24-1 to TRBJ2-1, with D uncertain. CDR1 is KGHDR and CDR2 is SFDVKD in the germline V gene. The V gene lost 5 bases and the J gene lost 0 bases, with 13 bases spanning the gap. CDR3 length: 16 amino acids. CDR3: CATSGRSASSYNEQFF. CDR3 DNA sequence: TGTGCCACCAGTGGCCGTTCAGCGAGCTCCTACAATGAGCAGTTCTTC.

This clonotype was observed a few times. This chain connects TRBV13 to TRBJ2-3; 7 bases fit TRBD1. Germline CDR1 is PRHDT and CDR2 is FYEKMQ (reference sequence). J lost 0 bases, V lost 5 bases, and 11 bases had no gene match. The CDR3 covers 17 residues. The CDR3 region is CASSLILTGRSTDTQYF. As DNA, the CDR3 is TGTGCCAGCAGCCTCATCCTGACAGGGCGAAGCACAGATACGCAGTATTTT.